This is a list of T cell receptor beta chains from one sample in a study of cytomegalovirus exposure and HLA in healthy donors. Here immunoSEQ multiplex PCR was the method, and the copy in TCRdb shows in-frame clones only, minus some. Of about 96,000 clones listed, approximately 72% are singletons. The sequenced sample consisted of PBMCs. The receptors stem from a female donor in good health and CMV-seropositive. Each CDR3 is given with its conserved first and last residue. D genes are given only for firm matches. Rows give clone size only sometimes, using once, few, many, or a class for an expanded clone.

CDR3aa,CDR3nt,abundance,v_gene,j_gene,d_gene
CASSLSGDGELFF,TGTGCCAGCAGCTTATCAGGGGACGGGGAGCTGTTTTTT,-,TRBV7-2,TRBJ2-2,-
CASSSQTGLAGGLSQFF,TGTGCCAGCAGCTCTCAAACGGGACTAGCGGGAGGGCTCTCGCAGTTCTTC,-,TRBV7-9,TRBJ2-1,TRBD2
CASSTIPTGAAYGYTF,TGTGCCAGCAGTACAATACCCACAGGGGCCGCCTATGGCTACACCTTC,-,TRBV28,TRBJ1-2,TRBD1
CASSRGQGSTEAFF,TGTGCCAGCAGCCGTGGACAGGGGAGCACTGAAGCTTTCTTT,few,TRBV14,TRBJ1-1,TRBD1
CASSQEGTGAGGSTDTQYF,TGTGCCAGCAGCCAAGAGGGCACCGGCGCCGGGGGGAGCACAGATACGCAGTATTTT,-,TRBV14,TRBJ2-3,TRBD2
CASSQGQGAYNEQFF,TGTGCCAGCAGCCAGGGACAGGGGGCCTACAATGAGCAGTTCTTC,-,TRBV7-9,TRBJ2-1,TRBD1
CSAPTGGPEAFF,TGCAGCGCCCCGACAGGGGGCCCTGAAGCTTTCTTT,-,TRBV29-1,TRBJ1-1,TRBD1
CASSLNRELYSNQPQHF,TGTGCCAGCAGTTTAAATAGGGAGCTTTATAGCAATCAGCCCCAGCATTTT,few,TRBV28,TRBJ1-5,-
CASSNRHGYTF,TGTGCCAGCAGCAACAGACATGGCTACACCTTC,-,TRBV7-2,TRBJ1-2,-
CASSVGTHYNEQFF,TGTGCCAGCAGCGTCGGGACTCACTACAATGAGCAGTTCTTC,-,TRBV9,TRBJ2-1,-
CASSRDSYNEQFF,TGTGCCAGTAGTCGGGACAGTTACAATGAGCAGTTCTTC,-,TRBV19,TRBJ2-1,TRBD1
CASSQVTGFYGYTF,TGTGCCAGCAGCCAAGTTACAGGGTTCTATGGCTACACCTTC,-,TRBV28,TRBJ1-2,-
CASSLYARGLNEQYF,TGTGCCAGCAGCTTATATGCCAGGGGGCTCAACGAGCAGTACTTC,-,TRBV7-6,TRBJ2-7,TRBD1
CASSQNRYEQYF,TGTGCCAGCAGCCAAAACAGGTACGAGCAGTACTTC,-,TRBV4-2,TRBJ2-7,-
CASSVGQTDTQYF,TGTGCCAGCAGCGTAGGGCAGACAGATACGCAGTATTTT,-,TRBV9,TRBJ2-3,-
CASSFGFAGQNEKLFF,TGTGCCAGCAGCTTCGGGTTCGCGGGACAGAATGAAAAACTGTTTTTT,-,TRBV7-9,TRBJ1-4,TRBD1
CASKTGQGKYNEQFF,TGTGCCAGCAAGACGGGACAGGGGAAATACAATGAGCAGTTCTTC,-,TRBV28,TRBJ2-1,TRBD1
CASIPGGNLNEQFF,TGTGCCAGCATCCCCGGGGGGAATCTTAATGAGCAGTTCTTC,-,TRBV28,TRBJ2-1,TRBD2
CASGSGFGELFF,TGTGCTAGCGGATCGGGGTTCGGGGAGCTGTTTTTT,-,TRBV7-7,TRBJ2-2,-
CASSFVTSGEGEQFF,TGTGCCAGCAGTTTCGTGACTAGCGGGGAAGGTGAGCAGTTCTTC,-,TRBV28,TRBJ2-1,TRBD2
CASSVDGGYTDTQYF,TGTGCCAGCAGCGTAGATGGGGGGTACACAGATACGCAGTATTTT,-,TRBV9,TRBJ2-3,-
CAWRRGKGNTEAFF,TGTGCCTGGCGCAGGGGGAAGGGGAACACTGAAGCTTTCTTT,-,TRBV30,TRBJ1-1,TRBD1
CASSQLTSGRGQETQYF,TGTGCCAGCAGCCAACTAACTAGCGGGAGGGGACAAGAGACCCAGTACTTC,once,TRBV4-2,TRBJ2-5,TRBD2
CASRNMTTTKITDTQYF,TGTGCCAGCAGGAACATGACAACCACAAAGATCACAGATACGCAGTATTTT,-,TRBV21-1,TRBJ2-3,-
CASTSGISTDTQYF,TGTGCCAGCACGAGCGGGATTTCCACAGATACGCAGTATTTT,-,TRBV6-4,TRBJ2-3,TRBD2
CASSPRQGETQYF,TGTGCCAGCAGCCCACGACAGGGAGAGACCCAGTACTTC,-,TRBV5-6,TRBJ2-5,TRBD1
CASSQYFRGEKLFF,TGCGCCAGCAGCCAATATTTTCGGGGTGAAAAACTGTTTTTT,-,TRBV4-3,TRBJ1-4,-
CASSRTGQYNEQFF,TGTGCCAGTAGCCGGACAGGGCAATACAATGAGCAGTTCTTC,-,TRBV19,TRBJ2-1,TRBD1
CASSEGTSNPWGELFF,TGTGCCAGCAGTGAAGGGACTAGTAATCCGTGGGGGGAGCTGTTTTTT,-,TRBV2,TRBJ2-2,TRBD2
CASSLGQGNTEAFF,TGTGCCAGCAGTTTAGGCCAGGGGAACACTGAAGCTTTCTTT,-,TRBV28,TRBJ1-1,-
CASSLVHGQGNGPSYEQYF,TGTGCCAGCAGCTTAGTTCATGGGCAGGGCAACGGGCCCTCCTACGAGCAGTACTTC,few,TRBV11-2,TRBJ2-7,-
CASSLRLRDYEQYF,TGTGCCAGCAGCTTGCGGCTCAGGGACTACGAGCAGTACTTC,-,TRBV7-2,TRBJ2-7,-
CASSVTGAGGEQFF,TGTGCCAGCAGCGTGACAGGGGCTGGAGGTGAGCAGTTCTTC,-,TRBV11-3,TRBJ2-1,TRBD1
CATSRTLSATEQYF,TGTGCCACCAGCAGAACCCTAAGTGCTACCGAGCAGTACTTC,-,TRBV15,TRBJ2-7,-
CASSLWGESQPQHF,TGTGCCAGCAGTTTATGGGGGGAGAGCCAGCCCCAGCATTTT,few,TRBV27,TRBJ1-5,-
CATSRDGQASNSPLHF,TGTGCCACCAGCAGAGATGGGCAGGCGAGTAATTCACCCCTCCACTTT,few,TRBV15,TRBJ1-6,-
CASSLGSGNTIYF,TGTGCCAGCAGCCTAGGGAGTGGAAACACCATATATTTT,-,TRBV7-9,TRBJ1-3,-
CASSDSLFRDLREVAQPQHF,TGTGCCAGCAGTGACTCGCTCTTCAGGGATTTACGTGAGGTGGCTCAGCCCCAGCATTTT,-,TRBV6-4,TRBJ1-5,-
CAKDMGQETQYF,TGTGCCAAAGACATGGGTCAAGAGACCCAGTACTTC,-,TRBV30,TRBJ2-5,-
CAISEASDRVAFF,TGTGCCATCAGTGAGGCAAGTGACAGGGTTGCTTTCTTT,-,TRBV10-3,TRBJ1-1,TRBD1
CASSGAESAYNEQFF,TGTGCCAGCAGTGGCGCGGAAAGCGCCTACAATGAGCAGTTCTTC,-,TRBV2,TRBJ2-1,-